This record concerns one T cell receptor (beta chain) sequence. Its antigen is currently unknown. These data belong to a study of CD8 T cells in ankylosing spondylitis. General study findings and limits: In reactive arthritis synovial fluid and blood, some motif variants had been reported before. Disease-linked clones had a CD8+ phenotype and relatively low frequency in peripheral blood. Characteristic of ankylosing spondylitis blood, it appeared, was a TCR beta motif comprising eight highly homologous variants. Clones linked to disease were reported to show significant enrichment in matched ankylosing spondylitis synovial fluid.

Scientists made TCR beta libraries using quantitative 5'-RACE with molecular barcodes. TCRdb redid the calling of the 5' RACE reads with MiXCR, one entry per CDR3 protein. Of 650,000 to 800,000 distinct CDR3 sequences listed, over 15% are singletons. Sequencing used blood, either unsorted or a sorted T cell fraction (not recorded which). This TCR came from a male donor with ankylosing spondylitis.

This CDR3 reads CASSRQDRVSNEQFF. The CDR3 DNA is TGTGCCAGCAGTAGACAGGACAGGGTTTCGAATGAGCAGTTCTTC. The chain recombines TRBV7-2 with TRBJ2-1, with 8 nucleotides matching TRBD1. This CDR3 contains 15 residues. Germline assignment: CDR1 SGHTA and CDR2 FQGNSA. The ends lost 6 bases at V and 7 bases at J; junction bases unmatched: 11.